The rows below give T cell receptor beta chains drawn from one sample of a study of PD-1 blockade in classical Hodgkin lymphoma. Data came from immunoSEQ multiplex PCR; TCRdb stores just in-frame clones and leaves some out. Here the sample spans about 30,000 clones, over 75% being singletons. The material sequenced was CD4+ T cells from blood, taken at baseline. The source of these receptors is a human donor with classical Hodgkin lymphoma. The CDR3 runs from the conserved cysteine through the conserved F or W. The D gene is left open where the match is weak. Clone sizes are given selectively: once, few, many, or a class where the clone is expanded.

cdr3_length j_call v_call clone_size d_call cdr3_nt cdr3_aa
14 TRBJ2-1 TRBV10-2 NA TRBD2 TGCGCCAGCAGGGAGCGGGGCGGCTACAATGAGCAGTTCTTC CASRERGGYNEQFF
14 TRBJ2-1 TRBV11-2 NA NA TGTGCCAGCAGCTTAGGCAGGGGGGCGAATGAGCAGTTCTTC CASSLGRGANEQFF
18 TRBJ1-1 TRBV5-6 NA NA TGTGCCAGCAGCTACCGACCGTCGAGGATAATGGGGAACACTGAAGCTTTCTTT CASSYRPSRIMGNTEAFF
15 TRBJ2-2 TRBV30 NA TRBD2 TGTGCCTGGAGCGGGAGGACTCTTTCTACCGGGGAGCTGTTTTTT CAWSGRTLSTGELFF
17 TRBJ2-2 TRBV7-2 NA TRBD2 TGTGCCAGCAGCTTAGCCGGTAGCGGGAGAGGGACCGGGGAGCTGTTTTTT CASSLAGSGRGTGELFF
14 TRBJ1-2 TRBV18 NA TRBD1 TGTGCCAGCTCACCAGCGGACAGGAGCTATGGCTACACCTTC CASSPADRSYGYTF
14 TRBJ1-2 TRBV6-5 NA NA TGTGCCAGCAGTACAGCCGGAACTAACTATGGCTACACCTTC CASSTAGTNYGYTF
16 TRBJ2-6 TRBV4-2 few TRBD2 TGTGCCAGCAGCCAACTCGGGACTACTGGGGCCAACGTCCTGACTTTC CASSQLGTTGANVLTF
11 TRBJ2-1 TRBV30 NA NA TGTGCCTGGATGGTAGGGAGGCAGCAGTTCTTC CAWMVGRQQFF
15 TRBJ2-3 TRBV30 NA TRBD2 TGTGCCTGGAGTGTCAGCGGGAGTTACACAGATACGCAGTATTTT CAWSVSGSYTDTQYF
12 TRBJ1-1 TRBV2 NA NA TGTGCCAGTGTACAGTTACGGGCTGAAGCTTTCTTT CASVQLRAEAFF
14 TRBJ2-2 TRBV5-4 NA NA TGTGCCAGCAGCTTTCAGGGATACACCGGGGAGCTGTTTTTT CASSFQGYTGELFF
15 TRBJ2-7 TRBV10-2 NA TRBD1 TGCGCCAGCAGTGAGTCGTCCGGACAGGGGTACGAGCAGTACTTC CASSESSGQGYEQYF
13 TRBJ2-7 TRBV10-3 NA NA TGTGCCATCAGTGGAGGGGAGAGGAGCGAGCAGTACTTC CAISGGERSEQYF
14 TRBJ1-1 TRBV6-5 few NA TGTGCCAGCAGTTACTCGCCCGGGGCCACTGAAGCTTTCTTT CASSYSPGATEAFF
14 TRBJ1-2 TRBV4-1 NA NA TGCGCCAGCAGCCAAGATTCCAGGGTGGATGGCTACACCTTC CASSQDSRVDGYTF
16 TRBJ1-2 TRBV18 NA TRBD1 TGTGCCAGCTCACCCGTCGGACAGGGTATTAACTATGGCTACACCTTC CASSPVGQGINYGYTF
15 TRBJ2-3 TRBV6-1 once NA TGTGCCAGCAGCCAAAACAACGTGGGCGCAGATACGCAGTATTTT CASSQNNVGADTQYF
14 TRBJ2-7 TRBV6-4 NA NA TGTGCCAGCAGTGAGACCCTGCGAGCCAAAGAGCAGTACTTC CASSETLRAKEQYF
15 TRBJ2-1 TRBV6-6 NA TRBD2 TGTGCCAGCAGTCCCCCCAGCGGGAGTTGGAATGAGCAGTTCTTC CASSPPSGSWNEQFF
16 TRBJ2-3 TRBV19 NA TRBD2 TGTGCCAGTAGTCCTTTGTTGGGAGGGCCGGGGGATACGCAGTATTTT CASSPLLGGPGDTQYF
15 TRBJ2-1 TRBV15 NA NA TGTGCCACCAGCAGACCGGACTTGGGGCGGCATGAGCAGTTCTTC CATSRPDLGRHEQFF
15 TRBJ2-5 TRBV14 NA TRBD1 TGTGCCAGCAGCCAGAACAGGGGGCGCGGAGAGACCCAGTACTTC CASSQNRGRGETQYF
18 TRBJ2-7 TRBV7-2 NA NA TGTGCCAGCAGCTTAGTTGGAGGGCGGTCAGGGTGGGACTACGAGCAGTACTTC CASSLVGGRSGWDYEQYF
14 TRBJ2-2 TRBV30 once NA TGTGCCTGGACCGGACCTGCGAACACCGGGGAGCTGTTTTTT CAWTGPANTGELFF
15 TRBJ2-3 TRBV29-1 NA TRBD2 TGCGGCGTGGCCGGGACTAGCGGTTTCACAGATACGCAGTATTTT CGVAGTSGFTDTQYF
13 TRBJ1-6 TRBV6-5 NA TRBD1 TGTGCCAGCAGCCTGGACAGGGATTCACCCCTCCACTTT CASSLDRDSPLHF
13 TRBJ2-5 TRBV12-5 few NA TGTGCTAGTGGAAAGGGGCAGCAAGAGACCCAGTACTTC CASGKGQQETQYF
14 TRBJ1-1 TRBV5-4 NA NA TGTGCCAGCAGCTTGGTTCCAGTGAACACTGAAGCTTTCTTT CASSLVPVNTEAFF
15 TRBJ2-5 TRBV2 NA TRBD1 TGTGCCAGCGGGAGACAGGGGTTGGGTCAAGAGACCCAGTACTTC CASGRQGLGQETQYF
15 TRBJ1-5 TRBV2 NA NA TGTGCCAGCAGTGACGAGGGTTTAGGCAATCAGCCCCAGCATTTT CASSDEGLGNQPQHF